Below, 21 T cell receptor beta chains from the same sample are listed, as sequenced in a study of blood T cell repertoires in COVID-19. The method was immunoSEQ multiplex PCR; TCRdb's version includes in-frame clones alone and lacks a portion of them. Seen here are approximately 240,000 clones, roughly four fifths observed once, and the top ten hold around 4%. Sample: peripheral blood. The receptors derive from a man aged 50 to 59 with acute or convalescent COVID-19.

The chain has TRBV5-1 and TRBJ1-4; D remains ambiguous. The CDR3 length is 16 residues. Germline CDR1 and CDR2: SGHRS and YFSETQ. The V and J ends lost 3 bases and 0 bases respectively, with 12 bases between them. CDR3 sequence: CASSSLPGATNEKLFF. DNA for the CDR3: TGCGCCAGCAGCTCGTTACCCGGAGCAACTAATGAAAAACTGTTTTTT. The full variable domain, rest sourced from reference TRBV5-1 and TRBJ1-4, is KAGVTQTPRYLIKTRGQQVTLSCSPISGHRSVSWYQQTPGQGLQFLFEYFSETQRNKGNFPGRFSGRQFSNSRSEMNVSTLELGDSALYLCASSSLPGATNEKLFFGSGTQLSVL.

The chain couples TRBV28 to TRBJ2-5, with a weak D call TRBD1 (5 bases). V was trimmed by 6 bases and J by 5 bases, leaving 16 bases between them. This CDR3 is built from 14 residues. CDR1 is MDHEN, CDR2 SYDVKM, per germline. CDR3 bases: TGTGCCAGCAGCCCACGACAGACCCACGAGACCCAGTACTTC. Amino acids: CASSPRQTHETQYF.

The V gene is TRBV25-1, the J gene TRBJ1-2, with TRBD1 matching 10 bases. After removal of 0 bases from V and 8 bases from J, the junction contained 9 bases not matched to a gene. This CDR3 contains 16 residues. From germline, CDR1 is MGHDK and CDR2 SYGVNS. The CDR3 loop is CASSEYSTGGAGGYTF. Here the CDR3 DNA reads TGTGCCAGCAGTGAATATTCGACAGGGGGCGCGGGAGGCTACACCTTC.

The rearrangement links TRBV7-8 to TRBJ1-4; D may be TRBD1 (5 bases). The CDR3 consists of 16 residues. Germline CDR1 and CDR2: SGHVS and FQNEAQ. Deletions cut 4 bases from V and 3 bases from J, with 15 bases between. In nucleotides, the CDR3 is TGTGCCAGCAGCTCCAGGGAAATATGGGCTAATGAAAAACTGTTTTTT. This encodes CASSSREIWANEKLFF.

This chain joins TRBV5-4 and TRBJ2-1; 9 positions agree with TRBD2. Germline V gene data show CDR1 as SGHNT and CDR2 as YYREEE (reference sequence). This CDR3 has 17 amino acids. V dropped 5 bases and J dropped 1; count of bases not matched to a gene: 10. The DNA for the CDR3 is TGTGCCAGCAGGGGGAGTAGCGGGGGCCCTTCCTACAATGAGCAGTTCTTC. The encoded protein is CASRGSSGGPSYNEQFF. The full variable domain, rest sourced from reference TRBV5-4 and TRBJ2-1, is ETGVTQSPTHLIKTRGQQVTLRCSSQSGHNTVSWYQQALGQGPQFIFQYYREEENGRGNFPPRFSGLQFPNYSSELNVNALELDDSALYLCASRGSSGGPSYNEQFFGPGTRLTVL.

This chain joins TRBV18 and TRBJ2-2, with D uncertain. Germline-derived CDR1 and CDR2 are KGHSH and LQKENI. This CDR3 has 16 residues. V was clipped by 1 base and J by 2 bases, with 11 bases between them. The CDR3 region has the DNA TGTGCCAGCTCACCACGTCCAGCAGGCAACACCGGGGAGCTGTTTTTT. It yields the protein CASSPRPAGNTGELFF.

V is TRBV19 and J is TRBJ2-2; no clear D gene. Per germline, CDR1 LNHDA and CDR2 SQIVND (reference sequence). This CDR3 is built from 14 residues. Trimming shortened V by 4 bases and J by 6 bases, and 12 bases separated the two germline ends. The CDR3 spells CASSNSPISGELFF. As DNA, the CDR3 is TGTGCCAGTAGTAACTCTCCAATATCCGGGGAGCTGTTTTTT.

The rearrangement uses TRBV11-3 and TRBJ2-3; the D gene is possibly TRBD2 (5 bases). V gave up 0 bases and J gave up 3 bases, with 13 bases separating them. Germline-derived CDR1 and CDR2 are SGHNT and YENEEA. The CDR3 totals 16 residues. The CDR3 DNA sequence: TGTGCCAGCAGCTTAGATAGTAACGAGGGAACAGATACGCAGTATTTT. It translates to CASSLDSNEGTDTQYF.

V gene TRBV19 combines with J gene TRBJ2-2; TRBD1 aligns across 9 bases. The CDR3 extends over 16 amino acids. CDR1 is LNHDA, CDR2 SQIVND, per germline (reference sequence). V was clipped by 2 bases and J by 5 bases; unmatched bases: 6. CDR3 nucleotides: TGTGCCAGTAGTATAATGACAGGGGGTGGGACCGGGGAGCTGTTTTTT. Translating gives CASSIMTGGGTGELFF.

The chain recombines TRBV7-8 with TRBJ1-4; D might be TRBD1 (5 bases). The ends were cut back, 2 bases at V and 8 bases at J, with 18 bases in the middle. The CDR3 consists of 16 residues. The V gene's germline CDR1 is SGHVS and CDR2 FQNEAQ. The CDR3 DNA follows: TGTGCCAGCAGCTTAAATCCGGGACTCCGATGGGAAAAACTGTTTTTT. Protein sequence: CASSLNPGLRWEKLFF.

The rearrangement uses TRBV7-2 and TRBJ2-7; 8 positions agree with TRBD1. Germline CDR1 and CDR2: SGHTA and FQGNSA. The CDR3 loop spans 14 amino acids. Losses at the gene ends were 5 bases for V and 1 base for J; bases not matched to a gene: 4. This chain's CDR3 is CASSRTGISYEQYF. The CDR3 DNA follows: TGTGCCAGCAGCCGGACAGGGATATCCTACGAGCAGTACTTC.

The chain employs TRBV10-3 and TRBJ2-3, with 13 bases fitting TRBD2. With V trimmed by 2 bases and J by 2 bases, 7 bases remained unmatched. The CDR3 covers 18 residues. Germline loops: CDR1 ENHRY, CDR2 SYGVKD. In nucleotides, the CDR3 is TGTGCCATCAGTGAGAGGGGGACTAGCGGGGCGACCACAGATACGCAGTATTTT. This translates into CAISERGTSGATTDTQYF.

The chain links TRBV6-1 to TRBJ2-1; D is possibly TRBD2 (6 bases). Trimming shortened V by 2 bases and J by 5 bases, and 19 bases separated the two germline ends. CDR1 is MNHNS, CDR2 SASEGT, per germline. The CDR3 has 17 residues. In DNA form, the CDR3 reads TGTGCCAGCAGTGAATCGATCAGGACTAACGGAAACAATGAGCAGTTCTTC. As protein: CASSESIRTNGNNEQFF.

This rearrangement joins TRBV24-1 to TRBJ2-4; D possibly corresponds to TRBD2 (5 bases). CDR3 length equals 16 residues. V lost 2 bases to trimming and J lost 7 bases, with 17 bases between them. Germline lookup yields CDR1 KGHDR and CDR2 SFDVKD. Here the CDR3 reads CATSDSPVDRGNIQYF. CDR3 nucleotide sequence: TGTGCCACCAGTGATTCTCCGGTGGACCGAGGGAACATTCAGTACTTC.

The gene calls are TRBV6-4 and TRBJ1-5, with D unclear. Per the germline V gene, CDR1 is MRHNA and CDR2 is SNTAGT. The V end lost 8 bases, the J end lost 1 base, and 9 bases lay between the germline ends. The length of the CDR3 is 13 residues. CDR3 amino acids: CASSSESNQPQHF. In DNA form, the CDR3 reads TGTGCCAGCTCATCGGAGAGCAATCAGCCCCAGCATTTT.

V is TRBV19 and J is TRBJ1-5, with 8 bases matching TRBD1. The V and J ends lost 4 bases and 8 bases, in that order; junction bases with no gene match: 10. CDR1 is LNHDA, CDR2 SQIVND, per germline (reference sequence). The CDR3 has 15 residues. The CDR3 region has the DNA TGTGCCAGTAGTACGCTATACAGGGGGAAAGAGCCCCAGCATTTT. Its translation is CASSTLYRGKEPQHF. Drawing the rest from reference TRBV19 and TRBJ1-5, the complete variable domain is DGGITQSPKYLFRKEGQNVTLSCEQNLNHDAMYWYRQDPGQGLRLIYYSQIVNDFQKGDIAEGYSVSREKKESFPLTVTSAQKNPTAFYLCASSTLYRGKEPQHFGDGTRLSIL.

The J gene is TRBJ2-3, the V gene TRBV7-9, with D tentatively TRBD1 (6 bases). From germline, CDR1 is SEHNR and CDR2 FQNEAQ (reference sequence). CDR3 length: 15 residues. Trimming removed 3 bases from V and 2 bases from J, with 12 bases in between. The CDR3 DNA reads TGTGCCAGCAGCTTCACAGGGACCAACACAGATACGCAGTATTTT. Its protein product is CASSFTGTNTDTQYF.

The genes are TRBV7-9 and TRBJ2-2; weak D call: TRBD1 (6 bases). Trimming shortened V by 6 bases and J by 7 bases, and 24 bases separated the two germline ends. CDR3 length equals 17 residues. Germline V lookup: CDR1 SEHNR, CDR2 FQNEAQ (reference sequence). The CDR3 DNA reads as TGTGCCAGCAGGACCCCGGGACAACCCCCATGGGGCGGGGAGCTGTTTTTT. It translates to CASRTPGQPPWGGELFF.

This chain links TRBV4-1 with TRBJ2-3, with 10 bases identical to TRBD2. The CDR3 has 18 amino acids. From germline, CDR1 is MGHRA and CDR2 YSYEKL. V lost 1 base to trimming and J lost 4 bases; unmatched junction nucleotides: 11. The CDR3, as DNA: TGCGCCAGCAGCCAAGCCGAGGGTATAGCGGGGGGATCAGATACGCAGTATTTT. Its protein product is CASSQAEGIAGGSDTQYF.

With regard to this clone: A junction end diverges from the germline sequence, so it may reflect a read error. The chain combines TRBV3-1 (or the pseudogene TRBV3-2) with TRBJ1-4; D call uncertain. The CDR3 extends over 16 amino acids. Germline assignment: CDR1 LGHDT and CDR2 YNNKEL (reference sequence). The DNA of the CDR3 is TGTGCCAGCAGCCAAGGACTGTTGGCAACTGATGAAAAACTGTTTTTT. Its protein product is CASSQGLLATDEKLFF.

There are a few counts of this clone. This chain connects TRBV12-3 or TRBV12-4 to TRBJ1-2, with D unclear. CDR3 length: 12 residues. The ends were cut back, 5 bases at V and 10 bases at J, with 14 bases in the middle. In DNA form, the CDR3 reads TGTGCCAGCAGTCGCACGGGAAGGGACTACACCTTC. Its translation is CASSRTGRDYTF.